This is a list of T cell receptor beta chains from one sample in a study of T-cell memory formation after mild COVID-19. TCRdb itself ran the 5' RACE reads through MiXCR, one entry per CDR3 protein. The sample holds 190,000 or so distinct CDR3 sequences, over 20% seen once. The sequenced material came from PBMCs or a T cell subset sorted from them (not recorded which). The source of these receptors is an adult woman who had mild COVID-19 (a few samples of this study predate the infection). Cell type and time point are not known. Both conserved end residues are part of each CDR3. The D gene is left open where the match is weak. The size entry is marked missing in some rows and otherwise reads once, few, many or a size class.

TRBV4-2	few	.	TRBJ2-2	TGTGCCAGCAGCCCTTGGACTACCCAGCTAGCCGTAGCGAACACCGGGGAGCTGTTTTTT	CASSPWTTQLAVANTGELFF
TRBV9	.	.	TRBJ1-6	TGTGCCAGCAGTGGCATACTGTCACCCCTCCACTTT	CASSGILSPLHF
TRBV20-1	.	TRBD2	TRBJ2-5	TGCAGTGCCCAGCGGGGGATTGGGGCTATCAGAGAGACCCAGTACTTC	CSAQRGIGAIRETQYF
TRBV5-6	.	.	TRBJ1-1	TGTGCCAGCAGCCCCGCACCAGGGTTCGGTACTGAAGCTTTCTTT	CASSPAPGFGTEAFF
TRBV25-1	.	.	TRBJ2-5	TGTGCCAGCAGTGAATTTCCCCCTGGCAGGGCCGGCGAGACCCAGTACTTC	CASSEFPPGRAGETQYF
TRBV10-3	few	.	TRBJ1-1	TGTGCCATCAGTGGATGGGGGGTAGGCACTGAAGCTTTCTTT	CAISGWGVGTEAFF
TRBV20-1	.	TRBD1	TRBJ1-1	TGCAGTTCGTTGACAGGGGTTCAGGCCACTGAAGCTTTCTTT	CSSLTGVQATEAFF
TRBV29-1	few	TRBD2	TRBJ2-7	TGCAGCGTTCGAAGAGCGGGGACCTACGAGCAGTACTTC	CSVRRAGTYEQYF
TRBV20-1	few	TRBD1	TRBJ2-1	TGCAGTGCTAGAGGTTCGGACAGGCAAAGTGAGCAGTTCTTC	CSARGSDRQSEQFF
TRBV7-9	.	TRBD1	TRBJ2-5	TGTGCCAGCAGCCACAGGGGCCAAGAGACCCAGTACTTC	CASSHRGQETQYF